Here is one TCR beta chain with its context. Its specificity is unknown. This CDR3 contains 14 residues. V gave up 5 bases and J gave up 4 bases, with 11 bases separating them. CDR1 is LGHNA and CDR2 is YNFKEQ in the germline V gene. Blood CD8+ and CD4+ T cells underwent high-throughput TCR beta sequencing. Negative isolation yielded CD4+ and CD8+ T cells, and FACS enriched TEMRA cells. The data derive from a study of CD8 T cells in Susac syndrome. Study observations and caveats: As the study acknowledged, the number of individuals in its TCR sequencing and HLA analysis was relatively small.

RNA, at 0.5 to 1 ug, was reverse transcribed with random hexamers. The amplification used immunoSEQ multiplex PCR on TCR beta CDR3; it spanned 54 Vbeta and 13 Jbeta. TCRdb called the immunoSEQ multiplex PCR reads again in MiXCR, with one record for every CDR3 protein. The top ten hold more than 0.09% of the sample, which has roughly 130,000 distinct CDR3 sequences, about 95% seen once. The chain employs TRBV4-2 and TRBJ2-2, with D possibly being TRBD2 (5 bases). Sequencing was carried out using CD4+ T cells from PBMCs. The sequence was collected from a human donor in good health. In DNA, the CDR3 is TGTGCCAGCAGCGCTAGCTTTAGCACCGGGGAGCTGTTTTTT. Protein sequence: CASSASFSTGELFF.